This TCR beta chain was recovered during a study of shared clonotypes between healthy human individuals. Naive CD8 cells were CD45RO-negative, positively selected for CCR7, excluding terminally differentiated effector memory CD45RA+ cells. Data came from immunoSEQ multiplex PCR; TCRdb stores just in-frame clones and leaves some out. The data contain millions of clones, roughly 91% of them singletons. This clone is a singleton in its sample. The CDR3 is 16 residues long. CDR1 is MNHEY, CDR2 SMNVEV, per germline (reference sequence). V shed 3 bases and J 7 bases; nucleotides not matched to a gene: 14. The chain joins TRBV27 to TRBJ2-7, with 8 bases fitting TRBD1. This receptor was identified in a man aged 18-30 years in good health. Some clones in this sample may be carry-over from other donors' samples. Input material: naive CD8+ T cells from PBMCs. CDR3: CASSLTRQGWLEEQYF. The CDR3 DNA is TGTGCCAGCAGTTTGACCCGACAGGGGTGGTTAGAAGAGCAGTACTTC.